This is a list of T cell receptor beta chains from one sample in a study of T cells in Graves' hyperthyroidism and ophthalmopathy. TCRdb fed the multiplex PCR reads into MiXCR, producing one record per CDR3 protein. The table has about 290,000 distinct CDR3 sequences, approximately 15% seen once. Source material: blood. Receptors originate from a woman in her forties with Graves' hyperthyroidism. The CDR3 runs from the conserved cysteine through the conserved F or W. D genes are given only for firm matches. Where a row states a size, it is once, few, many or the class of an expanded clone; other rows omit it.

clone_size: -
v_call: TRBV4-1
j_call: TRBJ1-2
d_call: TRBD1
cdr3_aa: CASSQLTRDRGLYGYTF
cdr3_nt: TGCGCCAGCAGCCAGCTAACCCGGGACAGGGGGTTATATGGCTACACCTTC

clone_size: few
v_call: TRBV7-9
j_call: TRBJ2-3
d_call: -
cdr3_aa: CATETDTQYF
cdr3_nt: TGTGCCACCGAAACAGATACGCAGTATTTT

clone_size: few
v_call: TRBV15
j_call: TRBJ1-3
d_call: -
cdr3_aa: CATSAGLNTIYF
cdr3_nt: TGTGCCACCAGCGCAGGGCTCAACACCATATATTTT

clone_size: many
v_call: TRBV6-1
j_call: TRBJ2-3
d_call: TRBD2
cdr3_aa: CASTPRGGREDTQYF
cdr3_nt: TGTGCCAGCACCCCTCGTGGCGGGAGGGAAGATACGCAGTATTTT

clone_size: many
v_call: TRBV29-1
j_call: TRBJ2-5
d_call: -
cdr3_aa: CSVVDRETQYF
cdr3_nt: TGCAGCGTTGTAGACAGAGAGACCCAGTACTTC

clone_size: -
v_call: TRBV7-7
j_call: TRBJ2-1
d_call: -
cdr3_aa: CASSFGVRGAGNEQFF
cdr3_nt: TGTGCTAGCAGCTTTGGCGTTAGGGGCGCGGGAAATGAGCAGTTCTTC

clone_size: many
v_call: TRBV6-1
j_call: TRBJ2-6
d_call: -
cdr3_aa: CAGTYGSSGANVLTF
cdr3_nt: TGTGCCGGAACGTACGGCAGCTCTGGGGCCAACGTCCTGACTTTC

clone_size: many
v_call: TRBV15
j_call: TRBJ2-7
d_call: -
cdr3_aa: CATSRDTRNYEQYF
cdr3_nt: TGTGCCACCAGCAGAGATACCCGGAATTACGAGCAGTACTTC

clone_size: few
v_call: TRBV27
j_call: TRBJ2-7
d_call: -
cdr3_aa: CASSLAGLYYYEQYF
cdr3_nt: TGTGCCAGCAGTTTAGCCGGGCTATATTACTACGAGCAGTACTTC

clone_size: few
v_call: TRBV5-5
j_call: TRBJ1-5
d_call: -
cdr3_aa: CASSPGAPQGRHQPQHF
cdr3_nt: TGTGCCAGCAGCCCGGGGGCCCCGCAGGGGCGGCATCAGCCCCAGCATTTT

clone_size: few
v_call: TRBV15
j_call: TRBJ2-5
d_call: -
cdr3_aa: CATSQSRGTQYF
cdr3_nt: TGTGCCACCAGCCAAAGTAGGGGGACCCAGTACTTC

clone_size: many
v_call: TRBV3-1
j_call: TRBJ2-3
d_call: TRBD2
cdr3_aa: CASSQETSGYADTQYF
cdr3_nt: TGTGCCAGCAGCCAGGAAACTAGCGGGTACGCAGATACGCAGTATTTT

clone_size: many
v_call: TRBV28
j_call: TRBJ1-2
d_call: -
cdr3_aa: CASSPGLNYGYTF
cdr3_nt: TGTGCCAGCAGTCCAGGGTTGAACTATGGCTACACCTTC

clone_size: few
v_call: TRBV27
j_call: TRBJ2-2
d_call: TRBD2
cdr3_aa: CASNPSGSPGELFF
cdr3_nt: TGTGCCAGCAATCCTAGCGGGAGCCCCGGGGAGCTGTTTTTT

clone_size: medium-sized
v_call: TRBV2
j_call: TRBJ1-1
d_call: -
cdr3_aa: CASGGEQTTEAFF
cdr3_nt: TGTGCCAGCGGAGGGGAACAAACCACTGAAGCTTTCTTT

clone_size: few
v_call: TRBV6-5
j_call: TRBJ1-3
d_call: TRBD1
cdr3_aa: CASSYSSPGQGRNTIYF
cdr3_nt: TGTGCCAGCAGTTACTCATCGCCAGGACAGGGGCGAAACACCATATATTTT

clone_size: many
v_call: TRBV11-2
j_call: TRBJ2-5
d_call: -
cdr3_aa: CASSSFQETQYF
cdr3_nt: TGTGCCAGCAGCTCGTTCCAAGAGACCCAGTACTTC

clone_size: many
v_call: TRBV20-1
j_call: TRBJ2-3
d_call: -
cdr3_aa: CSARDPWGQYDTQYF
cdr3_nt: TGCAGTGCTAGAGATCCTTGGGGGCAGTACGATACGCAGTATTTT

clone_size: many
v_call: TRBV2
j_call: TRBJ1-5
d_call: -
cdr3_aa: CASSEVADNQPQHF
cdr3_nt: TGTGCCAGCAGTGAAGTTGCAGATAATCAGCCCCAGCATTTT

clone_size: few
v_call: TRBV20-1
j_call: TRBJ2-5
d_call: TRBD2
cdr3_aa: CSAPSGRGKTQYF
cdr3_nt: TGCAGTGCTCCTAGCGGGAGGGGAAAGACCCAGTACTTC

clone_size: -
v_call: TRBV24-1
j_call: TRBJ1-2
d_call: -
cdr3_aa: CATSDSRQLYGYTF
cdr3_nt: TGTGCCACCAGTGACTCCCGACAACTCTATGGCTACACCTTC

clone_size: -
v_call: TRBV15
j_call: TRBJ2-1
d_call: -
cdr3_aa: CATSSRGSLNEQFF
cdr3_nt: TGTGCCACCAGCAGTCGGGGTTCCCTAAATGAGCAGTTCTTC

clone_size: -
v_call: TRBV19
j_call: TRBJ2-5
d_call: -
cdr3_aa: CASSIGRAFGETQYF
cdr3_nt: TGTGCCAGTAGTATTGGCAGGGCTTTTGGAGAGACCCAGTACTTC

clone_size: few
v_call: TRBV6-9
j_call: TRBJ1-1
d_call: -
cdr3_aa: CASSYPGPRSTEAFF
cdr3_nt: TGTGCCAGCAGTTACCCCGGTCCTAGGTCCACTGAAGCTTTCTTT

clone_size: many
v_call: TRBV11-2
j_call: TRBJ2-1
d_call: -
cdr3_aa: CASSLGGYYNEQFF
cdr3_nt: TGTGCCAGCAGCTTAGGTGGCTATTACAATGAGCAGTTCTTC

clone_size: many
v_call: TRBV20-1
j_call: TRBJ2-1
d_call: TRBD2
cdr3_aa: CSARHSGRGTEQFF
cdr3_nt: TGCAGTGCTAGACATAGCGGGAGGGGTACTGAGCAGTTCTTC

clone_size: -
v_call: TRBV7-9
j_call: TRBJ1-1
d_call: TRBD1
cdr3_aa: CASTWTGGNTEAFF
cdr3_nt: TGTGCCAGCACCTGGACAGGGGGGAACACTGAAGCTTTCTTT

clone_size: many
v_call: TRBV7-9
j_call: TRBJ2-4
d_call: -
cdr3_aa: CASSPGRLQRKNIQYF
cdr3_nt: TGTGCCAGCAGCCCAGGTCGGCTCCAGCGGAAAAACATTCAGTACTTC

clone_size: many
v_call: TRBV6-5
j_call: TRBJ1-1
d_call: -
cdr3_aa: CASSYKEVYTEAFF
cdr3_nt: TGTGCCAGCAGTTACAAGGAGGTATACACTGAAGCTTTCTTT

clone_size: many
v_call: TRBV7-6
j_call: TRBJ2-1
d_call: -
cdr3_aa: CASSLRSTAYNEQFF
cdr3_nt: TGTGCCAGCAGCTTAAGGTCGACAGCCTACAATGAGCAGTTCTTC

clone_size: -
v_call: TRBV14
j_call: TRBJ1-1
d_call: -
cdr3_aa: CASSQDGPLYSEAFF
cdr3_nt: TGTGCCAGCAGCCAAGATGGCCCCCTATACTCTGAAGCTTTCTTT

clone_size: -
v_call: TRBV7-9
j_call: TRBJ2-5
d_call: TRBD1
cdr3_aa: CASSQQGDSQYF
cdr3_nt: TGTGCCAGCAGCCAACAGGGGGATTCCCAGTACTTC

clone_size: many
v_call: TRBV27
j_call: TRBJ1-4
d_call: -
cdr3_aa: CASSSTGGFNEKLFF
cdr3_nt: TGTGCCAGCAGTTCAACAGGAGGCTTCAATGAAAAACTGTTTTTT

clone_size: many
v_call: TRBV28
j_call: TRBJ2-7
d_call: -
cdr3_aa: CASSLTLATYEQYF
cdr3_nt: TGTGCCAGCAGTTTGACTCTAGCAACCTACGAGCAGTACTTC

clone_size: many
v_call: TRBV5-6
j_call: TRBJ2-7
d_call: TRBD1
cdr3_aa: CASSFYRGPTYEQYF
cdr3_nt: TGTGCCAGCAGCTTTTACAGGGGACCAACCTACGAGCAGTACTTC

clone_size: many
v_call: TRBV28
j_call: TRBJ2-7
d_call: -
cdr3_aa: CASSPGTKSSYEQYF
cdr3_nt: TGTGCCAGCAGCCCTGGGACCAAGAGCTCCTACGAGCAGTACTTC

clone_size: few
v_call: TRBV30
j_call: TRBJ1-2
d_call: -
cdr3_aa: CAWSATNYGYTF
cdr3_nt: TGTGCCTGGTCGGCCACTAACTATGGCTACACCTTC

clone_size: many
v_call: TRBV2
j_call: TRBJ2-3
d_call: -
cdr3_aa: CASSERPGADTQYF
cdr3_nt: TGTGCCAGCAGTGAACGCCCGGGTGCAGATACGCAGTATTTT

clone_size: few
v_call: TRBV18
j_call: TRBJ1-2
d_call: TRBD1
cdr3_aa: CASSPRTGEYLYGYTF
cdr3_nt: TGTGCCAGCTCACCAAGGACAGGGGAATACCTCTATGGCTACACCTTC

clone_size: many
v_call: TRBV10-3
j_call: TRBJ2-5
d_call: -
cdr3_aa: CAISLEGGSETQYF
cdr3_nt: TGTGCCATCAGCCTGGAGGGGGGTTCTGAGACCCAGTACTTC

clone_size: many
v_call: TRBV28
j_call: TRBJ2-6
d_call: -
cdr3_aa: CASTPPEGDGANVLTF
cdr3_nt: TGTGCCAGCACCCCCCCTGAGGGGGACGGGGCCAACGTCCTGACTTTC

clone_size: -
v_call: TRBV2
j_call: TRBJ2-5
d_call: TRBD2
cdr3_aa: CASKIGGVDETQYF
cdr3_nt: TGTGCCAGCAAAATCGGGGGGGTGGATGAGACCCAGTACTTC